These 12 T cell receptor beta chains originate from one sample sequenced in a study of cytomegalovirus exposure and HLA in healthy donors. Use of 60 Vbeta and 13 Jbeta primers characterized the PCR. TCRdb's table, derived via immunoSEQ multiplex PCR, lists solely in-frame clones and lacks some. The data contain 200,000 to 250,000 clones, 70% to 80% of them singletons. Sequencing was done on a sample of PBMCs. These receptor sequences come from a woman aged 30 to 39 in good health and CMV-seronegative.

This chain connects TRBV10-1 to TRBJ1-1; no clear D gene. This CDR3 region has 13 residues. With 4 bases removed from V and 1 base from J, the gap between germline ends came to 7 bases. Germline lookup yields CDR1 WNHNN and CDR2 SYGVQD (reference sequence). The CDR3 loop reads CASSVNRNTEAFF. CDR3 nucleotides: TGCGCCAGCAGTGTGAACAGGAACACTGAAGCTTTCTTT.

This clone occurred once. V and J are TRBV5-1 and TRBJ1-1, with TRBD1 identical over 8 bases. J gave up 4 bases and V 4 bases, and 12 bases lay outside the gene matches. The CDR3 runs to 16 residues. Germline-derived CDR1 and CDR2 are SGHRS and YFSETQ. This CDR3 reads CASSPRTGMAVTEAFF. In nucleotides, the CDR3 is TGCGCCAGCAGCCCACGGACAGGGATGGCGGTCACTGAAGCTTTCTTT.

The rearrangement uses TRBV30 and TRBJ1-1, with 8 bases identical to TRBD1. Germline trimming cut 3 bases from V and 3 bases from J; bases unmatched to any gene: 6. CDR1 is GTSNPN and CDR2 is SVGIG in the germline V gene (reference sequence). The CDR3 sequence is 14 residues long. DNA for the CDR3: TGTGCCTGGAGAGCAGGGGGCCCGTACACTGAAGCTTTCTTT. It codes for CAWRAGGPYTEAFF.

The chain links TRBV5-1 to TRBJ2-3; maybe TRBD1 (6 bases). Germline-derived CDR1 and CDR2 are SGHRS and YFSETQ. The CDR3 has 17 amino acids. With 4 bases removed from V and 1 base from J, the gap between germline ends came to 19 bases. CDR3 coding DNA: TGCGCCAGCAGCCGAACAAGCACAGGGCGGGGCACAGATACGCAGTATTTT. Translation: CASSRTSTGRGTDTQYF.

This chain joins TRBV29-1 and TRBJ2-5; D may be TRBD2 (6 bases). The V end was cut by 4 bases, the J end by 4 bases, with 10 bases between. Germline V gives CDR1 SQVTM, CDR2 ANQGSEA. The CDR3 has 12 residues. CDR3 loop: CSVVKGGETQYF. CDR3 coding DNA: TGCAGCGTTGTTAAGGGAGGAGAGACCCAGTACTTC.

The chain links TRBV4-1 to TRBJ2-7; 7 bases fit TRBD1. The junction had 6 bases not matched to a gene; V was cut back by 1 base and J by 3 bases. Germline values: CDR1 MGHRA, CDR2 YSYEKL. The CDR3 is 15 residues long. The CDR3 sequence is CASSQGGTEYYEQYF. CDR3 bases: TGCGCCAGCAGCCAAGGAGGGACAGAGTACTACGAGCAGTACTTC.

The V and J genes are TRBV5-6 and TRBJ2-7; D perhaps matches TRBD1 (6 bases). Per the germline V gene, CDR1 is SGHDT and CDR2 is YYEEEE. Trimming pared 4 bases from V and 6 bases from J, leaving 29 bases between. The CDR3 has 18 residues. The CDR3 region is CASSAGVITGIEVREQYF. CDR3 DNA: TGTGCCAGCAGCGCTGGTGTAATCACAGGGATTGAGGTCCGCGAGCAGTACTTC.

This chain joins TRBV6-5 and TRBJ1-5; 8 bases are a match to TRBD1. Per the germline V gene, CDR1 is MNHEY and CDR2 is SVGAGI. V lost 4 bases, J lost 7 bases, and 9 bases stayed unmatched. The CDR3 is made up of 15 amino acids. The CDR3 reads CASSLRAGGLQPQHF. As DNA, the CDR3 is TGTGCCAGCAGTTTACGGGCAGGGGGCTTGCAGCCCCAGCATTTT.

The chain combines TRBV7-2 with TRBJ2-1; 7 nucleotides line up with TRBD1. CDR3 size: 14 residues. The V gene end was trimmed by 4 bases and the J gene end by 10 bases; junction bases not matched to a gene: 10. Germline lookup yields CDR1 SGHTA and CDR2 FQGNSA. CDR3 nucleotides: TGTGCCAGCAGCTCAATTATTACAGGGGCCGAGCAGTTCTTC. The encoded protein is CASSSIITGAEQFF.

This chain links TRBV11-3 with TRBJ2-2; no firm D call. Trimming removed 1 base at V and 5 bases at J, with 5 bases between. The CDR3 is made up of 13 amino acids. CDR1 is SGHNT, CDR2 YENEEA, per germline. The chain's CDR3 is CASSLALTGELFF. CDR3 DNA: TGTGCCAGCAGCTTAGCTTTGACCGGGGAGCTGTTTTTT.

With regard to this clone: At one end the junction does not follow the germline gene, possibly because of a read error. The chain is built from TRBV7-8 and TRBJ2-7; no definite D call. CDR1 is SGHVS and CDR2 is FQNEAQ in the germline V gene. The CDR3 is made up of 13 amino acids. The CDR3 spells CASSLRHSYEQYF. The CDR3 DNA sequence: TGTGCCAGCAGCCTCCGACACTCCTACGAGCAGTATTTC.

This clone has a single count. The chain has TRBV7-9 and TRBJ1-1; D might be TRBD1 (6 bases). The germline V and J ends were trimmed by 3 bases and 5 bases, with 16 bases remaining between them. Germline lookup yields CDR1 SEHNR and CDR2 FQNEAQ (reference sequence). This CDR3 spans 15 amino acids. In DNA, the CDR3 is TGTGCCAGCAGCTTTGGACAGTGGGAAAGAACTGAAGCTTTCTTT. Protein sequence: CASSFGQWERTEAFF.